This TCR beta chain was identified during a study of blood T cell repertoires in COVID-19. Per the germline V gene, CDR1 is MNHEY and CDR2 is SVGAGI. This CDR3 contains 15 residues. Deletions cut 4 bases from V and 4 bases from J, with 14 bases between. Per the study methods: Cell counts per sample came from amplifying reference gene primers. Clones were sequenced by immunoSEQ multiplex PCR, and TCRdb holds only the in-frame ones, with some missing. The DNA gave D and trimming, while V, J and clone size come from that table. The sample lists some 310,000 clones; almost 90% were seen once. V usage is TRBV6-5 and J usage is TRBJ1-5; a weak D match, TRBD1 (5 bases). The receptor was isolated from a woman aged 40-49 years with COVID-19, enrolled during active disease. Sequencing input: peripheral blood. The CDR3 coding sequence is TGTGCCAGCAGTTTCGGGGACGGGAGTAATCAGCCCCAGCATTTT. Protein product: CASSFGDGSNQPQHF.